The 27 T cell receptor beta chains listed next were all sequenced from one sample in a study of T-cell reconstitution after alpha-beta-depleted transplantation in children. During its preparation, the TCRbeta library received unique molecular identifiers. In TCRdb, the PCR reads were re-called with MiXCR into one record per CDR3 protein. The sample includes 490,000 or so distinct CDR3 sequences, roughly an eighth of them seen just once. The material was PBMCs from the stem cell graft donor, obtained from the stem cell graft. Receptors were obtained from a human donor who donated a stem cell graft to a child with combined immunodeficiency.

In this sample, this clonotype turned up a few times. The rearrangement joins TRBV6-1 to TRBJ1-5, with D tentatively TRBD1 (5 bases). The ends were cut back, 5 bases at V and 6 bases at J, with 17 bases in the middle. The germline CDR1 and CDR2 sequences are MNHNS and SASEGT. This CDR3 has 15 amino acids. The CDR3: CASSTGSVGTQPQHF. The CDR3 DNA reads TGTGCCAGCAGTACAGGTTCGGTAGGGACTCAGCCCCAGCATTTT.

V is TRBV15 and J is TRBJ2-1; D uncertain. This CDR3 spans 15 amino acids. Germline-derived CDR1 and CDR2 are LNHNV and YYDKDF (reference sequence). V lost 5 bases and J lost 0, with 11 bases in between. In DNA form, the CDR3 reads TGTGCCACCAGCGGTTCCGGCGCCTCCTACAATGAGCAGTTCTTC. Translated: CATSGSGASYNEQFF.

In this sample, this clonotype turned up a few times. The chain employs TRBV2 and TRBJ2-1; D gene unclear. V dropped 5 bases and J dropped 2 bases, with 16 bases sitting between them. The CDR3 contains 16 residues. Germline CDR1 reads SNHLY; CDR2 reads FYNNEI. The CDR3 DNA reads as TGTGCCAGCAGTAGTCCCAGCCTCTATCCCTACAATGAGCAGTTCTTC. Translation gives CASSSPSLYPYNEQFF. Complete variable domain (other parts from reference TRBV2 and TRBJ2-1): EPEVTQTPSHQVTQMGQEVILRCVPISNHLYFYWYRQILGQKVEFLVSFYNNEISEKSEIFDDQFSVERPDGSNFTLKIRSTKLEDSAMYFCASSSPSLYPYNEQFFGPGTRLTVL.

This clonotype has a count of ten or more. The chain recombines TRBV4-3 with TRBJ2-3; 9 bases are shared with TRBD2. This CDR3 is 15 amino acids long. Germline V gives CDR1 LGHNA, CDR2 YSLEER. Trimming at V came to 0 bases and at J to 7 bases, leaving 5 bases not matched to a gene. The CDR3 loop is CASSQERLAGHTQYF. The CDR3 DNA reads TGCGCCAGCAGCCAAGAGAGGCTAGCGGGGCATACGCAGTATTTT.

This clonotype was detected a few times. The rearrangement links TRBV27 to TRBJ2-7; D is possibly TRBD1 (5 bases). V lost 4 bases and J 1 base, leaving 14 bases between the germline ends. This CDR3 has 15 amino acids. Germline-derived CDR1 and CDR2 are MNHEY and SMNVEV (reference sequence). The CDR3 sequence is CASSSNYRRSYEQYF. For the CDR3, the DNA is TGTGCCAGCAGTTCCAACTACAGGAGATCCTACGAGCAGTACTTC.

There are many counts of this clonotype. The chain combines TRBV9 with TRBJ2-5; TRBD2 matches 12 bases. This CDR3 has 13 amino acids. The germline CDR1 and CDR2 sequences are SGDLS and YYNGEE. J gave up 9 bases and V 2 bases, and 2 bases lay outside the gene matches. CDR3 nucleotide sequence: TGTGCCAGCAGCGTTCTAGCGGGGGGGCCCCAGTACTTC. As protein: CASSVLAGGPQYF.

This clonotype was observed many times. The chain links TRBV12-3 or TRBV12-4 to TRBJ1-3, with D maybe TRBD1 (5 bases). V lost 3 bases and J lost 4, with 13 bases in between. The CDR3 totals 15 residues. In nucleotides, the CDR3 is TGTGCCAGCAGTTTGGAGGGGCAGCGAGGAAACACCATATATTTT. Protein product: CASSLEGQRGNTIYF.

A few counts support this clonotype. This chain joins TRBV15 and TRBJ2-3; 8 bases are a match to TRBD1. V trimming: 8 bases; J trimming: 2 bases; junction bases outside the gene matches: 21. The CDR3 length is 19 residues. CDR1 and CDR2 (germline): LNHNV, YYDKDF (reference sequence). CDR3 protein: CATRLDRALRLAHTDTQYF. CDR3 DNA sequence: TGTGCCACCCGATTGGACAGGGCGTTGAGGCTTGCCCACACAGATACGCAGTATTTT.

This clonotype was observed many times. The chain links TRBV6-5 to TRBJ2-3, with 15 nucleotides matching TRBD2. CDR3 size: 16 residues. Per the germline V gene, CDR1 is MNHEY and CDR2 is SVGAGI. Germline trimming cut 7 bases from V and 4 bases from J; bases unmatched to any gene: 6. This chain's CDR3 is CASISGLAGGADTQYF. Written as DNA, the CDR3 is TGTGCCAGCATCTCGGGACTAGCGGGAGGAGCAGATACGCAGTATTTT.

The sample holds a few counts of this clonotype. This chain joins TRBV15 and TRBJ2-5, with 8 bases matching TRBD1. CDR3 length equals 15 residues. Germline V gene lookup returns CDR1 LNHNV and CDR2 YYDKDF (reference sequence). V dropped 4 bases and J dropped 4; count of bases not matched to a gene: 8. The CDR3: CATSTDRGGRETQYF. The CDR3 DNA is TGTGCCACCAGCACCGACAGGGGAGGAAGAGAGACCCAGTACTTC.

J is TRBJ2-5 and V is TRBV15; 14 nucleotides match TRBD2. The germline CDR1 and CDR2 sequences are LNHNV and YYDKDF (reference sequence). The ends lost 2 bases at V and 3 bases at J; junction bases unmatched: 2. The CDR3 sequence is 16 residues long. The CDR3 coding sequence is TGTGCCACCAGCAGAAAGGGACTAGCGGGAGAAGAGACCCAGTACTTC. Translated, it gives CATSRKGLAGEETQYF.

The rearrangement joins TRBV29-1 to TRBJ2-2; 7 bases line up with TRBD1. CDR1 is SQVTM, CDR2 ANQGSEA, per germline. The length of the CDR3 is 15 residues. V dropped 3 bases and J dropped 4; count of bases not matched to a gene: 8. Written as DNA, the CDR3 is TGCAGCGTTGAGACAGGGTATCGAGGCACCGGGGAGCTGTTTTTT. The encoded protein is CSVETGYRGTGELFF.

This clonotype was picked up a small number of times. The V call is TRBV28, the J call TRBJ2-1, with D uncertain. Germline-derived CDR1 and CDR2 are MDHEN and SYDVKM. CDR3 length: 11 amino acids. Trimming took off 2 bases at V and 15 bases at J, with 11 bases between the two ends. The CDR3 reads CASSLVGLRFF. As DNA, the CDR3 is TGTGCCAGCAGTTTAGTGGGTTTGCGGTTCTTC. Variable domain in full (rest from reference TRBV28 and TRBJ2-1): DVKVTQSSRYLVKRTGEKVFLECVQDMDHENMFWYRQDPGLGLRLIYFSYDVKMKEKGDIPEGYSVSREKKERFSLILESASTNQTSMYLCASSLVGLRFFGPGTRLTVL.

This clonotype came up a few times. The chain carries TRBV11-3 and TRBJ2-1; the D gene is possibly TRBD1 (6 bases). V was cut by 2 bases and J by 13 bases, with 21 bases left in between. The CDR3 has 15 residues. Germline V gives CDR1 SGHNT, CDR2 YENEEA. In nucleotides, the CDR3 is TGTGCCAGCAGCTTAAGGTCCCAACAGGGATCGGTTCAGTTCTTC. It specifies CASSLRSQQGSVQFF.

This clonotype was picked up a small number of times. The rearrangement joins TRBV20-1 to TRBJ2-7; D unclear. CDR1 and CDR2 from the germline V gene are DFQATT and SNEGSKA (reference sequence). The V gene lost 1 base and the J gene lost 0 bases, with 7 bases spanning the gap. The CDR3 spans 13 residues. This CDR3 is CSARGPSSYEQYF. CDR3 DNA: TGCAGTGCTAGAGGGCCATCCTCCTACGAGCAGTACTTC.

The gene calls are TRBV7-2 and TRBJ2-3; D unclear. Germline lookup yields CDR1 SGHTA and CDR2 FQGNSA. The ends were cut back, 5 bases at V and 6 bases at J, with 9 bases in the middle. The CDR3 consists of 12 residues. CDR3 sequence (DNA): TGTGCCAGCAGCCCCCCCAGGGATACGCAGTATTTT. It encodes CASSPPRDTQYF.

This clonotype was counted many times. This rearrangement joins TRBV11-2 to TRBJ2-3; D is unclear. V lost 3 bases and J 5 bases, leaving 9 bases between the germline ends. The CDR3 runs to 13 residues. CDR1 SGHAT and CDR2 FQNNGV come from the germline V gene. The CDR3 here is CASSFRVGDTQYF. Here the CDR3 DNA reads TGTGCCAGCAGCTTTAGGGTCGGAGATACGCAGTATTTT.

This clonotype came up a few times. The CDR3 loop reads CASSVATGVGSPLHF. In DNA, the CDR3 is TGTGCCAGCAGCGTAGCTACAGGAGTGGGTTCACCCCTCCACTTT. This chain joins TRBV9 and TRBJ1-6; possibly TRBD1 for D (5 bases). This CDR3 contains 15 residues. The V end lost 0 bases, the J end lost 9 bases, and 13 bases lay between the germline ends. CDR1 SGDLS and CDR2 YYNGEE come from the germline V gene.

V is TRBV27 and J is TRBJ1-6, with 10 bases matching TRBD1. In germline, CDR1 is MNHEY, CDR2 SMNVEV (reference sequence). The CDR3 is 20 amino acids. The J segment lost 7 bases and the V segment lost 4 bases, leaving 19 bases of the junction unmatched. In DNA, the CDR3 is TGTGCCAGCAGTTCCCTCCTCGGACAGGGGGGATCGGGGGGAAATTCACCCCTCCACTTT. Translating gives CASSSLLGQGGSGGNSPLHF.

Only a few counts were recorded for this clonotype. The V and J genes are TRBV29-1 and TRBJ2-1, with TRBD1 as a possible D gene (6 bases). The CDR3 is made up of 14 amino acids. Germline values: CDR1 SQVTM, CDR2 ANQGSEA. Trimming removed 3 bases at V and 9 bases at J, with 18 bases between. The CDR3 DNA reads as TGCAGCGTTGATGGTCCGAGACAGGAAGGTGAGCAGTTCTTC. Protein: CSVDGPRQEGEQFF.

The chain joins TRBV6-1 to TRBJ1-5; tentatively, D is TRBD1 (5 bases). The germline V and J ends were trimmed by 2 bases and 3 bases, with 14 bases remaining between them. This CDR3 comprises 16 residues. In germline, CDR1 is MNHNS, CDR2 SASEGT. Written as DNA, the CDR3 is TGTGCCAGCAGTGAAAGGGCAGGGCTAGCCAATCAGCCCCAGCATTTT. It specifies CASSERAGLANQPQHF.

This clonotype was seen once. CDR3 bases: TGCAGTGCTAGAGTAGGGGGCCTCACCCACGAGCAGTACTTC. This codes for CSARVGGLTHEQYF. The chain recombines TRBV20-1 with TRBJ2-7, with 7 bases lining up with TRBD1. V shed 1 base and J 5 bases; nucleotides not matched to a gene: 8. Germline CDR1 DFQATT, CDR2 SNEGSKA (reference sequence). The CDR3 consists of 14 residues.

The chain employs TRBV10-3 and TRBJ2-3; 8 bases map to TRBD2. The CDR3 length is 19 residues. Germline assignment: CDR1 ENHRY and CDR2 SYGVKD. The V and J ends lost 4 bases and 4 bases, in that order; junction bases with no gene match: 19. The CDR3 DNA reads TGTGCCATCAGTGGACACTTGGAGCGATCCGGGGGGGCCCCAGATACGCAGTATTTT. Residues: CAISGHLERSGGAPDTQYF.

This chain connects TRBV9 to TRBJ1-1; the D is unclear. The V gene's germline CDR1 is SGDLS and CDR2 YYNGEE. The V end lost 4 bases, the J end lost 5 bases, and 12 bases lay between the germline ends. This CDR3 region has 13 residues. The CDR3 DNA sequence: TGTGCCAGCAGCTTTCGTACGGGAACTGAAGCTTTCTTT. It codes for CASSFRTGTEAFF. The full variable domain, completed using reference TRBV9 and TRBJ1-1, is DSGVTQTPKHLITATGQRVTLRCSPRSGDLSVYWYQQSLDQGLQFLIQYYNGEERAKGNILERFSAQQFPDLHSELNLSSLELGDSALYFCASSFRTGTEAFFGQGTRLTVV.

This clonotype was counted only a few times. The J gene is TRBJ2-2, the V gene TRBV28, with 16 bases fitting TRBD2. The CDR3 runs 19 residues. Trimming took 7 bases from V and 0 from J; bases not matched to a gene: 8. CDR1 is MDHEN, CDR2 SYDVKM, per germline. CDR3: CASTPLGLAGGTNTGELFF. DNA of the CDR3: TGTGCCAGCACCCCTTTGGGACTAGCGGGGGGGACGAACACCGGGGAGCTGTTTTTT.

This clonotype was seen only a few times. Mismatch with germline at one junction end may stem from a read error. CDR3 in DNA: TGTGCCAGCAGCTTATTCCCTAGCGGGGGGGACGACCATGAGCAGTTCTTC. It is translated as CASSLFPSGGDDHEQFF. The chain recombines TRBV28 with TRBJ2-1, with 12 bases identical to TRBD2. Per germline, CDR1 MDHEN and CDR2 SYDVKM. The CDR3 loop spans 17 amino acids.

This clonotype was counted at least ten times. The V call is TRBV12-3 or TRBV12-4, the J call TRBJ1-3; no clear D gene. The CDR3 is made up of 13 amino acids. The germline V and J ends were trimmed by 8 bases and 2 bases, with 10 bases remaining between them. The CDR3 DNA sequence: TGTGCCAGCTCTACCAGAGCTGGAAACACCATATATTTT. Translation gives CASSTRAGNTIYF.